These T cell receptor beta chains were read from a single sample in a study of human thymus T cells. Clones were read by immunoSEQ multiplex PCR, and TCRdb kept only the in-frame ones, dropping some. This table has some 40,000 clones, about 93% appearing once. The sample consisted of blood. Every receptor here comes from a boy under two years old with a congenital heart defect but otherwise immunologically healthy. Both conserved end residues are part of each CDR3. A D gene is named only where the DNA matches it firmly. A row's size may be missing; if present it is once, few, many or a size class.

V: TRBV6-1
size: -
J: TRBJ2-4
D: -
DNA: TGTGCCAGCAGAAGGACGACCAAAAACATTCAGTACTTC
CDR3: CASRRTTKNIQYF

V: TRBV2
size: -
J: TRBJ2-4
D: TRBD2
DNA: TGTGCCAGCAGCGATCTAGCGGGAAAGAGCCTAGCCAAAAACATTCAGTACTTC
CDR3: CASSDLAGKSLAKNIQYF

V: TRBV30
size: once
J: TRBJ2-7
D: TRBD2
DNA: TGTGCCTGGGGGGGGGAAGGGAACTCCGAGCAGTACTTC
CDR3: CAWGGEGNSEQYF

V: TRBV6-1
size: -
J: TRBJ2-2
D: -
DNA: TGTGCCAGCAGTGGTACCGTTGCCACCGGGGAGCTGTTTTTT
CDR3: CASSGTVATGELFF

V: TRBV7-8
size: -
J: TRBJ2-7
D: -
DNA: TGTGCCAGCAGCTTCCTAGCGCCATCCTACGAGCAGTACTTC
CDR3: CASSFLAPSYEQYF

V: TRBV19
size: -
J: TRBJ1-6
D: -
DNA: TGTGCCAGTAGTATGAGTCAGGGTCCCTATAATTCACCCCTCCACTTT
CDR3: CASSMSQGPYNSPLHF

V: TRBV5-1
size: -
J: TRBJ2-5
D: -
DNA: TGCGCCAGCAGCTTGCCCCAAGAGACCCAGTACTTC
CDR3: CASSLPQETQYF

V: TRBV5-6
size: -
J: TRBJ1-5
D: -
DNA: TGTGCCAGCAGTAGAGGCAATCAGCCCCAGCATTTT
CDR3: CASSRGNQPQHF

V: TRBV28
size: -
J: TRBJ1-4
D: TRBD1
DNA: TGTGCCAGCAGTTTGGGGAGGGGGCGAAAACTGTTTTTT
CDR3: CASSLGRGRKLFF

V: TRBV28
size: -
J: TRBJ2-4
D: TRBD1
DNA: TGTGCCAGCAGTTTCAGGGGGCGCTCCAAAAACATTCAGTACTTC
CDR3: CASSFRGRSKNIQYF

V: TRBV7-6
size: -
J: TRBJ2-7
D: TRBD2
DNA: TGTGCCAGCAGCTATAGCGGGGGGGCAGGGGAGCAGTACTTC
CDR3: CASSYSGGAGEQYF

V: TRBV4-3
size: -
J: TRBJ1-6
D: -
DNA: TGCGCCAGCAGCTCATCCACAGGGACGGAGGGTCCCCTCCACTTT
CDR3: CASSSSTGTEGPLHF

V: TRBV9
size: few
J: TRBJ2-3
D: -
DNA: TGTGCCAGCAGCGTAGGAGATACGCAGTATTTT
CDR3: CASSVGDTQYF

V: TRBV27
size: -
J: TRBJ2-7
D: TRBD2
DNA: TGTGCCAGCAGTTTTCGGGGGGGGCCCTACGAGCAGTACTTC
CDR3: CASSFRGGPYEQYF

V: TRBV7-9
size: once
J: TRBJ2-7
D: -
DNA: TGTGCCAGCAGCTTGCGAGAGGGACCGAGCGAGCAGTACTTC
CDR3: CASSLREGPSEQYF

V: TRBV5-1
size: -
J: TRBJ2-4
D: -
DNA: TGCGCCAGCAGCTTGGGATCGGGGGCAGCCAAAAACATTCAGTACTTC
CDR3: CASSLGSGAAKNIQYF

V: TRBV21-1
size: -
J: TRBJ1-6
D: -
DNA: TGTGCCAGCGGGACGGACAGGGCATGGAATTCACCCCTCCACTTT
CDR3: CASGTDRAWNSPLHF

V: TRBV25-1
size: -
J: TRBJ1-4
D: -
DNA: TGTGACAGCAGTGATAGTATCGGGACAACTAATGAAAAACTGTTTTTT
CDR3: CDSSDSIGTTNEKLFF

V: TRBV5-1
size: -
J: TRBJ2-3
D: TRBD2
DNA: TGCGCCAGCAGCTTTGGACTAGCGGGGGTCACAGATACGCAGTATTTT
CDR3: CASSFGLAGVTDTQYF

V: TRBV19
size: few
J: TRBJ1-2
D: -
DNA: TGTGCCAGTAGTAGGGACACTAACTATGGCTACACCTTC
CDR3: CASSRDTNYGYTF

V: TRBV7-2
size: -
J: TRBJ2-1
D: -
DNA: TGTGCCAGCAGCTTAGAGGGGGGAGGATACAATGAGCAGTTCTTC
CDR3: CASSLEGGGYNEQFF

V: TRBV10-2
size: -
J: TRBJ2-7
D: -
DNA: TGCGCCAGCAGTGAGCCTCGCTGGCAGCTGCGGGAGCAGTACTTC
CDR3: CASSEPRWQLREQYF

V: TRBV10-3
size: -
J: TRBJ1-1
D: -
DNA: TGTGCCGCAGGCGGGGGGGCCACTGAAGCTTTCTTT
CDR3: CAAGGGATEAFF

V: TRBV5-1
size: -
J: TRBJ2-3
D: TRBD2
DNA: TGCGCCAGCAGCTTCGGACTAGCGATGACAGATACGCAGTATTTT
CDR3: CASSFGLAMTDTQYF

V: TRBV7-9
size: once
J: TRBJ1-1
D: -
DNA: TGTGCCAGCAGCGTCAGGGGAGCGTACACTGAAGCTTTCTTT
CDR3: CASSVRGAYTEAFF

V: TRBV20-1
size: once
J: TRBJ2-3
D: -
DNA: TGCAGTGCTAGACAGATAGATACGCAGTATTTT
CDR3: CSARQIDTQYF

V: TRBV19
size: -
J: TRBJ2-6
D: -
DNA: TGTGCCAGTAGTATCCCGGGGTCTGGGGCCAACGTCCTGACTTTC
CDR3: CASSIPGSGANVLTF

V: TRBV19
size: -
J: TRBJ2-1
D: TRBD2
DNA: TGTGCCAGTAGTACCCGACTAGCGGGGGGGCCGAATGAGCAGTTCTTC
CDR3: CASSTRLAGGPNEQFF

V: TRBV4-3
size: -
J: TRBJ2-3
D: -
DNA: TGCGCCAGCAGCCAAGATAGGACCACAGATACGCAGTATTTT
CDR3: CASSQDRTTDTQYF

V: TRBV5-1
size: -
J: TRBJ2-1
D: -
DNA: TGCGCCAGCAGCTGGGGGGTCTACAATGAGCAGTTCTTC
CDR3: CASSWGVYNEQFF

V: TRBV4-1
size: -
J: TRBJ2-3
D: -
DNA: TGCGCCAGCAGCCAAGATAAGGCCTGGGGAGATACGCAGTATTTT
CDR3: CASSQDKAWGDTQYF

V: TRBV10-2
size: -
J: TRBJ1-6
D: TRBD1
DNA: TGCGCCAGCAGTGAGTCGGGACAGATATTCACCCTCCACTTT
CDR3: CASSESGQIFTLHF

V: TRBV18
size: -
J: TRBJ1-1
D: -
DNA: TGTGCCAGCTCACCATCATCCGGGAACACTGAAGCTTTCTTT
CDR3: CASSPSSGNTEAFF

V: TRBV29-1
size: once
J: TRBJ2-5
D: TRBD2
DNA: TGCAGCGTTGAAGAAAGGCCTTGGGGCGGGGGGGTCGGTGAGACCCAGTACTTC
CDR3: CSVEERPWGGGVGETQYF

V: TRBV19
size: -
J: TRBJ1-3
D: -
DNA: TGTGCCAGTAGTATGCGGGGGGCGGGTGGAAACACCATATATTTT
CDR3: CASSMRGAGGNTIYF

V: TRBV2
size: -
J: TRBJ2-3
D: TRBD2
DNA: TGTGCCAGCAGTGGGGACTACTACACAGATACGCAGTATTTT
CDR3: CASSGDYYTDTQYF

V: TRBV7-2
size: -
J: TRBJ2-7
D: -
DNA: TGTGCCAGCAGCTCAAGCCGGGTCCGGGGACACGAGCAGTACTTC
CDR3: CASSSSRVRGHEQYF

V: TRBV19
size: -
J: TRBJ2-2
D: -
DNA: TGTGCCAGTAGAATACAGGGGAACACCGGGGAGCTGTTTTTT
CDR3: CASRIQGNTGELFF

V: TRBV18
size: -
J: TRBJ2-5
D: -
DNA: TGTGCCAGCTCACCAAATGGAGAGACCCAGTACTTC
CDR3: CASSPNGETQYF

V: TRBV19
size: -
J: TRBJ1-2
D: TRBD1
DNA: TGTGCCAGTAGTATAGGAGGGGGCGGCTACACCTTC
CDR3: CASSIGGGGYTF

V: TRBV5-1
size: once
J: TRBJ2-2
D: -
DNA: TGCGCCAGCAGCTTGGGGCCGGCAAACACCGGGGAGCTGTTTTTT
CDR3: CASSLGPANTGELFF

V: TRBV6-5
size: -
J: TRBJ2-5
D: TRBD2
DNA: TGTGCCAGCAGTTACGCCAGCGGGGGGGCCGGAGAGACCCAGTACTTC
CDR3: CASSYASGGAGETQYF

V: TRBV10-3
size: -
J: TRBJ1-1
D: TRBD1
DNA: TGTGCCATCAGTGCGGGCAGGGGGTCGAACACTGAAGCTTTCTTT
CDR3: CAISAGRGSNTEAFF

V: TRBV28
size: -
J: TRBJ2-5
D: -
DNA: TGTGCCAGCAGTTTACGGGCCAAAAAAGTGTGGGAGACCCAGTACTTC
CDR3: CASSLRAKKVWETQYF

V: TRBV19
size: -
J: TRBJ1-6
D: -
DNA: TGTGCCAGTAGTATAGACGGGCCCGATAATTCACCCCTCCACTTT
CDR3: CASSIDGPDNSPLHF